This TCR beta chain was recovered during a study of cytomegalovirus exposure and HLA in healthy donors. Study conclusions and caveats: In an earlier analysis, in some 500 donors, most V segments appeared productive either ~87% or ~30% of the time. 87-base-pair reads could not separate some V segments, including TRBV6-2 and TRBV6-3. Despite most TCR sequences being rare, some public TCRs occurred in many donors. Immune exposure was documented only through CMV serostatus.

To note about this clone: What it recognizes is unknown.

The CDR3 length is 13 residues. The ends were cut back, 1 base at V and 3 bases at J, with 7 bases in the middle. Germline CDR1 and CDR2: SGDLS and YYNGEE. PCR was performed using 60 Vbeta and 13 Jbeta primers. Assay: immunoSEQ multiplex PCR; the TCRdb copy retains only in-frame clones and omits some. The sample records tens of thousands of clones, approximately 82% being singletons. This clonotype was obtained from a young woman in good health and CMV-seronegative. The rearrangement joins TRBV9 to TRBJ1-2, with D uncertain. Sample: PBMCs. CDR3 amino acids: CASSVKRDYGYTF. The CDR3 nucleotides are TGTGCCAGCAGCGTAAAACGGGACTATGGCTACACCTTC. Looking up the rest from reference TRBV9 and TRBJ1-2 gives the full variable domain: DSGVTQTPKHLITATGQRVTLRCSPRSGDLSVYWYQQSLDQGLQFLIQYYNGEERAKGNILERFSAQQFPDLHSELNLSSLELGDSALYFCASSVKRDYGYTFGSGTRLTVV.